This T cell receptor beta chain was sequenced for a study of T cell responses to AZD1222 COVID-19 vaccine. Notes on the study in general: The peak T cell response came first, and repertoires were sampled only after it.

In the case of this clone: Its antigen is undetermined.

V lost 0 bases and J lost 0, with 6 bases in between. This CDR3 has 15 amino acids. CDR1 MNHEY and CDR2 SMNVEV come from the germline V gene (reference sequence). Sequencing used immunoSEQ multiplex PCR; TCRdb keeps in-frame clones, though not all of them. This repertoire shows around 180,000 clones, 80% to 90% found once; its top ten account for 0.49%. This TCR came from an adult in good health. The chain joins TRBV27 to TRBJ1-5; D ambiguous. The sequences come from peripheral blood, collected on day 0 of AZD1222 vaccination. CDR3 region: CASSLSRSSNQPQHF. Here the CDR3 DNA reads TGTGCCAGCAGTTTATCGAGAAGTAGCAATCAGCCCCAGCATTTT.